The 3 T cell receptor beta chains listed next were all sequenced from one sample in a study of shared clonotypes between healthy human individuals (dated by TCRdb to the early 2020s). The method was the immunoSEQ multiplex PCR assay. Here the immuneACCESS table is served through TCRdb, limited to in-frame sequences with V and J called. Missing clones are a known gap in these copies; in checked studies unresolved V genes cover under half, and the rest lacks a known reason. The sample has approximately 2.1 million clones on record, approximately 93% of them singletons. The top ten clonotypes cover about 0.39% of the sample. The sequencing sample was made of naive CD4+ T cells from PBMCs. Interpreted using the paper, the cell subset or site label stands for: CD45RA+ positively selected. These receptor sequences come from a man younger than 35 in good health. Some clones in this sample may be carry-over from other donors' samples.

This clone was counted only a few times. The rearrangement joins TRBV4-1 to TRBJ1-2, with a tentative D call TRBD1 (5 bases). Germline loops: CDR1 MGHRA, CDR2 YSYEKL. CDR3 length: 14 amino acids. The ends were cut back, 4 bases at V and 2 bases at J, with 11 bases in the middle. The CDR3 nucleotides are TGCGCCAGCAGCCCGACTACAGGCAACTATGGCTACACCTTC. Protein: CASSPTTGNYGYTF.

This chain connects TRBV9 to TRBJ1-5, with no clear D. Per germline, CDR1 SGDLS and CDR2 YYNGEE. The CDR3 covers 15 residues. V was shortened by 0 bases and J by 0 bases, with 7 bases between the two germline ends. The CDR3 DNA follows: TGTGCCAGCAGCGTAGGCCCTTATAGCAATCAGCCCCAGCATTTT. Protein sequence: CASSVGPYSNQPQHF. The full variable domain, rest sourced from reference TRBV9 and TRBJ1-5, is DSGVTQTPKHLITATGQRVTLRCSPRSGDLSVYWYQQSLDQGLQFLIQYYNGEERAKGNILERFSAQQFPDLHSELNLSSLELGDSALYFCASSVGPYSNQPQHFGDGTRLSIL.

The rearrangement links TRBV18 to TRBJ2-7; 8 nucleotides agree with TRBD1. The CDR3 consists of 15 residues. CDR1 is KGHSH and CDR2 is LQKENI in the germline V gene. V trimming: 2 bases; J trimming: 3 bases; junction bases outside the gene matches: 6. The CDR3 sequence is CASSPGPTGGYEQYF. CDR3 nucleotides: TGTGCCAGCTCACCAGGGCCTACAGGGGGCTACGAGCAGTACTTC.